The clone carrying this T cell receptor beta chain was seen a handful of times. The source of the sample is a study of identical twins. V dropped 6 bases and J dropped 0 bases, with 15 bases sitting between them. The length of the CDR3 is 15 residues. Germline CDR1 is MDHEN and CDR2 is SYDVKM. A universal primer site was created by template switching, with the cDNA bearing unique molecular identifiers. TCRdb re-called the 5' RACE reads through MiXCR, storing one row per CDR3 protein. The data show more than 1.5 million distinct CDR3 sequences, with around a third seen just once and approximately 0.29% held by the top ten. Healthy Caucasians made up all donors.

The chain carries TRBV28 and TRBJ2-7; D is undetermined. This clonotype was obtained from a newborn girl in good health. Sequenced: cord blood. DNA for the CDR3: TGTGCCAGCAGACCCCCGACTCCTGTCTCCTACGAGCAGTACTTC. Residues: CASRPPTPVSYEQYF.